The 32 T cell receptor beta chains in this list originate from one sample, sequenced in a study of OX40 agonist ivuxolimab in advanced cancers. Repertoires were generated with immunoSEQ multiplex PCR, while TCRdb's copy carries only in-frame clones and drops some. The sample has tens of thousands of clones, around 91% seen once. The sequenced sample was CD4+ or CD8+ T cells sorted from blood, obtained in a trial of the OX40 agonist ivuxolimab. The receptor source for this set is an adult with an advanced solid tumor such as melanoma, head and neck, liver or kidney cancer.

This chain links TRBV27 with TRBJ2-7, with 7 nucleotides matching TRBD2. Per germline, CDR1 MNHEY and CDR2 SMNVEV (reference sequence). With V trimmed by 5 bases and J by 2 bases, 27 bases remained unmatched. This CDR3 is 21 amino acids long. The CDR3 spells CASSPALFWMRGGGYTYEQYF. CDR3 in DNA: TGTGCCAGCAGTCCCGCCCTCTTCTGGATGCGCGGGGGAGGGTACACCTACGAGCAGTACTTC.

This rearrangement joins TRBV29-1 to TRBJ1-1, with a tentative D call TRBD1 (5 bases). Trimming took 6 bases from V and 0 from J, leaving 11 bases between them. Per the germline V gene, CDR1 is SQVTM and CDR2 is ANQGSEA. The CDR3 spans 13 residues. CDR3 protein: CSVRQYLNTEAFF. The CDR3 nucleotides are TGCAGCGTAAGACAGTACCTGAACACTGAAGCTTTCTTT.

The chain combines TRBV7-3 with TRBJ1-2, with TRBD1 matching 8 bases. This CDR3 region has 14 residues. V was clipped by 5 bases and J by 7 bases; unmatched bases: 9. The germline gives CDR1 SGHTA, CDR2 FQGTGA. Here the CDR3 DNA reads TGTGCCAGCAGCCCCGGACAGGGCTTATCTGGCTACACCTTC. Its translation: CASSPGQGLSGYTF. Complete variable domain (other parts from reference TRBV7-3 and TRBJ1-2): GAGVSQTPSNKVTEKGKYVELRCDPISGHTALYWYRQSLGQGPEFLIYFQGTGAADDSGLPNDRFFAVRPEGSVSTLKIQRTERGDSAVYLCASSPGQGLSGYTFGSGTRLTVV.

V gene TRBV7-8 combines with J gene TRBJ1-5; D not certain. This CDR3 contains 16 residues. V lost 1 base to trimming and J lost 0 bases, with 10 bases between them. Germline V lookup: CDR1 SGHVS, CDR2 FQNEAQ. CDR3 sequence (DNA): TGTGCCAGCAGCTTAGGCCCACTCAATAGCAATCAGCCCCAGCATTTT. Amino acid sequence: CASSLGPLNSNQPQHF.

Notes on this clone: This sample also contains other DNA sequences that code for the same CDR3. The V call is TRBV9, the J call TRBJ1-1, with 9 bases identical to TRBD1. V trimming: 2 bases; J trimming: 0 bases; junction bases outside the gene matches: 2. Per the germline V gene, CDR1 is SGDLS and CDR2 is YYNGEE. The CDR3 sequence is 15 residues long. CDR3 coding DNA: TGTGCCAGCAGCGTTGGGACAGGGATGAACACTGAAGCTTTCTTT. Its translation: CASSVGTGMNTEAFF.

The J gene is TRBJ2-1, the V gene TRBV9; D remains ambiguous. The germline V and J ends were trimmed by 0 bases and 0 bases, with 7 bases remaining between them. This CDR3 is 15 amino acids long. Germline lookup yields CDR1 SGDLS and CDR2 YYNGEE. In DNA, the CDR3 is TGTGCCAGCAGCGTAGATACTAACTCCTACAATGAGCAGTTCTTC. Translating gives CASSVDTNSYNEQFF.

The rearrangement uses TRBV5-1 and TRBJ2-2; D remains ambiguous. Germline assignment: CDR1 SGHRS and CDR2 YFSETQ. The ends were cut back, 1 base at V and 0 bases at J, with 10 bases in the middle. This CDR3 contains 16 residues. CDR3: CASSLNLGSNTGELFF. The CDR3, as DNA: TGCGCCAGCAGCTTGAATCTAGGATCGAACACCGGGGAGCTGTTTTTT.

With regard to this clone: An end of the junction differs from the germline gene, which may be a read error. Here the CDR3 reads CVSVGTDTQYF. DNA of the CDR3: TGTGTCAGCGTGGGGACAGATACGCAGTATTTT. V gene TRBV6-1 combines with J gene TRBJ2-3; D gene uncertain. The CDR3 totals 11 residues. The germline V gene has CDR1 MNHNS and CDR2 SASEGT.

Of note for this clone: Other DNA sequences within the sample encode an identical CDR3. The V and J genes are TRBV4-1 and TRBJ2-3; D possibly corresponds to TRBD2 (6 bases). V was trimmed by 1 base and J by 2 bases, leaving 16 bases between them. Germline CDR1 is MGHRA and CDR2 is YSYEKL. The CDR3 covers 17 residues. CDR3 region: CASSQVVMGLHTDTQYF. In DNA form, the CDR3 reads TGCGCCAGCAGCCAAGTTGTTATGGGACTTCACACAGATACGCAGTATTTT.

The chain uses TRBV5-4 and TRBJ1-1; unclear D gene. This CDR3 has 13 amino acids. V lost 2 bases to trimming and J lost 7 bases, with 12 bases between them. Germline CDR1 and CDR2: SGHNT and YYREEE (reference sequence). This CDR3 reads CASSFFRRVEAFF. The CDR3 nucleotides read TGTGCCAGCAGCTTCTTCAGGAGAGTTGAAGCTTTCTTT.

The V call is TRBV7-3, the J call TRBJ1-2; tentative D call: TRBD1 (5 bases). CDR3 length: 14 residues. The V and J ends lost 5 bases and 4 bases respectively, with 14 bases between them. Germline-derived CDR1 and CDR2 are SGHTA and FQGTGA. CDR3 DNA: TGTGCCAGCAGCCTATTCGCCGGGGGCTATGGCTACACCTTC. It is translated as CASSLFAGGYGYTF.

The chain employs TRBV7-3 and TRBJ2-7, with D tentatively TRBD1 (6 bases). Looked up from germline, CDR1 is SGHTA and CDR2 is FQGTGA. Trimming took 2 bases from V and 0 from J, leaving 17 bases between them. The CDR3 sequence is 17 residues long. CDR3 loop: CASSLVGGGAPSYEQYF. In DNA form, the CDR3 reads TGTGCCAGCAGCTTAGTAGGGGGTGGGGCCCCCTCCTACGAGCAGTACTTC. Supplemented by reference TRBV7-3 and TRBJ2-7, the full variable domain reads GAGVSQTPSNKVTEKGKYVELRCDPISGHTALYWYRQSLGQGPEFLIYFQGTGAADDSGLPNDRFFAVRPEGSVSTLKIQRTERGDSAVYLCASSLVGGGAPSYEQYFGPGTRLTVT.

The rearrangement joins TRBV7-9 to TRBJ1-3, with unresolved D. This CDR3 has 12 residues. V was shortened by 0 bases and J by 8 bases, with 5 bases between the two germline ends. Per the germline V gene, CDR1 is SEHNR and CDR2 is FQNEAQ (reference sequence). The CDR3: CASSLAVDTIYF. DNA for the CDR3: TGTGCCAGCAGCTTAGCCGTGGACACCATATATTTT. Drawing the rest from reference TRBV7-9 and TRBJ1-3, the complete variable domain is DTGVSQNPRHKITKRGQNVTFRCDPISEHNRLYWYRQTLGQGPEFLTYFQNEAQLEKSRLLSDRFSAERPKGSFSTLEIQRTEQGDSAMYLCASSLAVDTIYFGEGSWLTVV.

This rearrangement joins TRBV19 to TRBJ2-2; TRBD2 matches 13 bases. The CDR3 is 16 residues long. V dropped 5 bases and J dropped 4; count of bases not matched to a gene: 4. CDR1 LNHDA and CDR2 SQIVND come from the germline V gene (reference sequence). CDR3 residues: CASSPWTSGSTGELFF. CDR3 sequence (DNA): TGTGCCAGTAGTCCTTGGACTAGCGGGAGCACCGGGGAGCTGTTTTTT.

This chain links TRBV5-4 with TRBJ2-7; TRBD2 matches 12 bases. Trimming removed 4 bases from V and 2 bases from J; junction bases left unmatched: 4. The CDR3 is made up of 15 amino acids. Germline CDR1 reads SGHNT; CDR2 reads YYREEE (reference sequence). CDR3 region: CASSLGLAGTYEQYF. The DNA for the CDR3 is TGTGCCAGCAGCCTCGGACTAGCGGGAACCTACGAGCAGTACTTC. Together with reference TRBV5-4 and TRBJ2-7, the CDR3 gives the full variable domain: ETGVTQSPTHLIKTRGQQVTLRCSSQSGHNTVSWYQQALGQGPQFIFQYYREEENGRGNFPPRFSGLQFPNYSSELNVNALELDDSALYLCASSLGLAGTYEQYFGPGTRLTVT.

The chain combines TRBV7-3 with TRBJ2-3, with 8 bases lining up with TRBD2. There are 15 residues in the CDR3. Per the germline V gene, CDR1 is SGHTA and CDR2 is FQGTGA. J lost 2 bases, V lost 5 bases, and 6 bases had no gene match. CDR3 DNA sequence: TGTGCCAGCAGCCCCCCGACTAGCGACACAGATACGCAGTATTTT. It specifies CASSPPTSDTDTQYF. The full variable domain, completed using reference TRBV7-3 and TRBJ2-3, is GAGVSQTPSNKVTEKGKYVELRCDPISGHTALYWYRQSLGQGPEFLIYFQGTGAADDSGLPNDRFFAVRPEGSVSTLKIQRTERGDSAVYLCASSPPTSDTDTQYFGPGTRLTVL.

CDR3 in DNA: TGTGCCAGCAAAGGGGGGAACACTGAAGCTTTCTTT. Amino acids: CASKGGNTEAFF. This chain links TRBV18 with TRBJ1-1; weak D call: TRBD1 (6 bases). Between the trimmed V and J ends, which lost 8 bases and 1 base, there was a span of 8 bases. The CDR3 sequence is 12 residues long. Germline loops: CDR1 KGHSH, CDR2 LQKENI.

This chain uses TRBV30 with TRBJ1-1; D call uncertain. Deletions cut 3 bases from V and 6 bases from J, with 11 bases between. The germline V gene encodes CDR1 GTSNPN and CDR2 SVGIG (reference sequence). CDR3 length equals 12 residues. CDR3 sequence (DNA): TGTGCCTGGAGCCCAAGTAGGGCTGAAGCTTTCTTT. It encodes CAWSPSRAEAFF.

This chain uses TRBV29-1 with TRBJ2-7; TRBD2 matches 7 bases. Losses at the gene ends were 3 bases for V and 1 base for J; bases not matched to a gene: 9. CDR3 length: 15 amino acids. Germline-derived CDR1 and CDR2 are SQVTM and ANQGSEA. The DNA for the CDR3 is TGCAGCGTTGATAGTGGGAGGGGTGGTTCCTACGAGCAGTACTTC. As protein: CSVDSGRGGSYEQYF.

The chain links TRBV28 to TRBJ2-7, with 15 bases fitting TRBD2. Germline V gene sequence: CDR1 MDHEN, CDR2 SYDVKM. Trimming took 6 bases from V and 4 from J; bases not matched to a gene: 10. This CDR3 spans 17 amino acids. The CDR3 region is CASRLPPGTSGRYEQYF. Here the CDR3 DNA reads TGTGCCAGCAGGCTACCCCCAGGGACTAGCGGGAGGTACGAGCAGTACTTC.

The V gene is TRBV5-1, the J gene TRBJ2-3, with 9 bases matching TRBD2. V gave up 4 bases and J gave up 4 bases; unmatched junction bases: 4. Germline loops: CDR1 SGHRS, CDR2 YFSETQ. The CDR3 has 14 amino acids. The CDR3 is CASSQGLAADTQYF. CDR3 in DNA: TGCGCCAGCAGCCAGGGACTAGCAGCAGATACGCAGTATTTT.

With respect to this clone: A junction boundary mismatches the germline segment, possibly from a read error. This rearrangement joins TRBV30 to TRBJ2-3; 10 nucleotides match TRBD1. This CDR3 is built from 11 residues. CDR1 GTSNPN and CDR2 SVGIG come from the germline V gene (reference sequence). CDR3: CAWSPGQGWDF. The CDR3 nucleotides read TGTGCCTGGAGTCCGGGACAGGGGTGGGATTTT.

The chain combines TRBV4-3 with TRBJ2-2; D gene uncertain. This CDR3 has 15 residues. Germline CDR1 LGHNA, CDR2 YSLEER. V shed 2 bases and J shed 6 bases, with 13 bases lying between them. CDR3 loop: CASSQLYVGPGELFF. The CDR3 region has the DNA TGCGCCAGCAGCCAACTGTATGTAGGCCCCGGGGAGCTGTTTTTT.

The genes are TRBV11-2 and TRBJ2-5; weak D call: TRBD2 (5 bases). Germline values: CDR1 SGHAT, CDR2 FQNNGV. Between the trimmed V and J ends, which lost 5 bases and 0 bases, there was a span of 13 bases. The CDR3 contains 15 residues. CDR3 residues: CASSLSRGNQETQYF. The CDR3 DNA reads as TGTGCCAGCAGCCTAAGCCGGGGTAACCAAGAGACCCAGTACTTC.

This rearrangement joins TRBV5-5 to TRBJ2-7; D is uncertain. Germline V gene data show CDR1 as SGHKS and CDR2 as YYEKEE (reference sequence). The CDR3 sequence is 14 residues long. V lost 0 bases to trimming and J lost 3 bases, with 10 bases between them. The CDR3 region has the DNA TGTGCCAGCAGCTTGGGTAGGATAGACTACGAGCAGTACTTC. Amino acids: CASSLGRIDYEQYF.

The rearrangement links TRBV30 to TRBJ1-1; 8 bases agree with TRBD1. The germline gives CDR1 GTSNPN, CDR2 SVGIG (reference sequence). The length of the CDR3 is 13 residues. V shed 5 bases and J 0 bases; nucleotides not matched to a gene: 2. The CDR3 DNA reads as TGTGCCTGGCAGGACAGGGTGAACACTGAAGCTTTCTTT. Residues: CAWQDRVNTEAFF.

The chain joins TRBV7-9 to TRBJ2-5, with D hard to call. The CDR3 runs to 12 residues. CDR1 and CDR2 from the germline V gene are SEHNR and FQNEAQ (reference sequence). Trimming pared 3 bases from V and 5 bases from J, leaving 7 bases between. The CDR3 sequence: CASSLAGETQYF. The CDR3 DNA reads TGTGCCAGCAGCTTGGCCGGGGAGACCCAGTACTTC. Together with reference TRBV7-9 and TRBJ2-5, the CDR3 gives the full variable domain: DTGVSQNPRHKITKRGQNVTFRCDPISEHNRLYWYRQTLGQGPEFLTYFQNEAQLEKSRLLSDRFSAERPKGSFSTLEIQRTEQGDSAMYLCASSLAGETQYFGPGTRLLVL.

The chain recombines TRBV9 with TRBJ2-3; weak D call: TRBD2 (6 bases). CDR3 length: 14 amino acids. Per germline, CDR1 SGDLS and CDR2 YYNGEE. V was shortened by 6 bases and J by 5 bases, with 16 bases between the two germline ends. This CDR3 is CASNRDSTEDTQYF. CDR3 in DNA: TGTGCCAGCAACCGGGACTCAACGGAAGATACGCAGTATTTT.

Written as DNA, the CDR3 is TGTGCCAGCTCTAGCGGGAGGGCCTTTTGGTATTTT. Its translation: CASSSGRAFWYF. This chain uses TRBV28 with TRBJ2-3; 12 bases map to TRBD2. V lost 8 bases to trimming and J lost 14 bases; unmatched junction nucleotides: 8. The CDR3 contains 12 residues. CDR1 is MDHEN, CDR2 SYDVKM, per germline. The entire variable domain, with the rest obtained from reference TRBV28 and TRBJ2-3, is as follows: DVKVTQSSRYLVKRTGEKVFLECVQDMDHENMFWYRQDPGLGLRLIYFSYDVKMKEKGDIPEGYSVSREKKERFSLILESASTNQTSMYLCASSSGRAFWYFGPGTRLTVL.

This chain joins TRBV29-1 and TRBJ2-2; D call uncertain. Germline CDR1 is SQVTM and CDR2 is ANQGSEA. Trimming stripped 5 bases from V and 3 bases from J, with 7 bases between. The CDR3 is 12 amino acids. In DNA form, the CDR3 reads TGCAGCGTTCGGTCCCACACCGGGGAGCTGTTTTTT. Residues: CSVRSHTGELFF.

The chain combines TRBV11-3 with TRBJ2-1, with TRBD2 as a possible D gene (5 bases). V was cut by 5 bases and J by 7 bases, with 12 bases left in between. Looked up from germline, CDR1 is SGHNT and CDR2 is YENEEA. This CDR3 is built from 13 residues. CDR3 region: CASSLHRLNEQFF. The DNA of the CDR3 is TGTGCCAGCAGCCTCCATCGACTAAATGAGCAGTTCTTC.

The chain recombines TRBV29-1 with TRBJ1-2; D perhaps matches TRBD1 (5 bases). CDR1 and CDR2 (germline): SQVTM, ANQGSEA. The CDR3 has 15 amino acids. V was shortened by 8 bases and J by 1 base, with 20 bases between the two germline ends. CDR3 sequence (DNA): TGCAGCTCAGCTTTGGGGCAGGGAGATAACTATGGCTACACCTTC. It yields the protein CSSALGQGDNYGYTF.